This entry lists 3 T cell receptor beta chains sequenced from one sample in a study of blood T cell repertoires in COVID-19 (TCRdb year 2020). The method behind the library was the immunoSEQ multiplex PCR assay. The table was pulled from immuneACCESS by TCRdb, which kept in-frame rearrangements only. Such tables lose some clones; where checked, under half of the loss comes from unresolved V genes, and the rest has no known cause. The sample table shows over 150,000 clones, and about four fifths are seen once. The ten largest clonotypes hold around 10% of the sample. Sequences were obtained from peripheral blood. The receptors were sampled from a woman aged 80 or over with COVID-19, enrolled during active disease.

This clone turned up a few times. J is TRBJ1-1 and V is TRBV6-5; 12 nucleotides match TRBD1. Germline V lookup: CDR1 MNHEY, CDR2 SVGAGI. CDR3 length: 14 amino acids. Trimming took 7 bases from V and 4 from J; bases not matched to a gene: 4. In nucleotides, the CDR3 is TGTGCCAGCAAGGGACAGGGGGCGAGCACTGAAGCTTTCTTT. It specifies CASKGQGASTEAFF.

This clone was observed once. This chain joins TRBV19 and TRBJ1-1; D not resolved. The length of the CDR3 is 15 residues. V gave up 0 bases and J gave up 11 bases, with 19 bases separating them. Per germline, CDR1 LNHDA and CDR2 SQIVND (reference sequence). The CDR3 is CASSIDVGPGRSAFF. The CDR3 DNA reads as TGTGCCAGTAGTATAGATGTTGGGCCGGGGAGGAGTGCTTTCTTT.

A note on this clone: Other nucleotide sequences from this sample produce the same CDR3. This chain uses TRBV28 with TRBJ1-2; D perhaps matches TRBD1 (6 bases). Germline CDR1 and CDR2: MDHEN and SYDVKM. This CDR3 is 13 amino acids long. V dropped 6 bases and J dropped 4 bases, with 12 bases sitting between them. The CDR3 loop reads CASSEQGTYGYTF. The CDR3 nucleotides read TGTGCCAGCAGCGAACAGGGTACCTATGGCTACACCTTC.